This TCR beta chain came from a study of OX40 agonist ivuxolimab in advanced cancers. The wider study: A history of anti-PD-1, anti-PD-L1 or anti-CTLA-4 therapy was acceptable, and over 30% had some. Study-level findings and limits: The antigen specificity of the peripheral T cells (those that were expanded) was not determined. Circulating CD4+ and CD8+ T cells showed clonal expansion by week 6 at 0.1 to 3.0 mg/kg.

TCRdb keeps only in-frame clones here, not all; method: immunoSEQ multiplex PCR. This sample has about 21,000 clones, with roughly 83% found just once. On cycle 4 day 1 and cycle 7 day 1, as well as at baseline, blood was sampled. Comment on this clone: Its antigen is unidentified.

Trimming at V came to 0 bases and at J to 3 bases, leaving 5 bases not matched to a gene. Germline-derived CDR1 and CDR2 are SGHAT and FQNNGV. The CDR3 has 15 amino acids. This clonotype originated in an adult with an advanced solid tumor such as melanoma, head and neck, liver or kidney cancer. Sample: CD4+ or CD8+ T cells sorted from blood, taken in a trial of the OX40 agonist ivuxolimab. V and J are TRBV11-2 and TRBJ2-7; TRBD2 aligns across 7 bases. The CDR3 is CASSLELARGYEQYF. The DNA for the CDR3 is TGTGCCAGCAGCTTAGAACTAGCGAGGGGCTACGAGCAGTACTTC. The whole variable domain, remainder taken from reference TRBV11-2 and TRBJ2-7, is EAGVAQSPRYKIIEKRQSVAFWCNPISGHATLYWYQQILGQGPKLLIQFQNNGVVDDSQLPKDRFSAERLKGVDSTLKIQPAKLEDSAVYLCASSLELARGYEQYFGPGTRLTVT.